The source of this T cell receptor beta chain is a study of blood T cell repertoires in COVID-19. Across the study: From the United States, Italy and Spain came samples of acute and convalescent COVID-19. Sources were T cells, B-cell-depleted T cells, or PBMCs; the material itself was cDNA or gDNA.

In the study's own analysis: Reference gene primer amplification gave nucleated cell count estimates. The protocol was immunoSEQ multiplex PCR, while the TCRdb copy is restricted to in-frame clones and leaves out a portion. That table is the source of V, J and clone size, and D and trimming were worked out from the DNA. The sample holds some 30,000 clones, 89% seen once. The TCR sequence derives from a human donor in a cohort sampled during active COVID-19. The sequencing sample was made of peripheral blood.

For the CDR3, the DNA is TGCGCCAGCAGCTTGACAGGGGTGAACACTGAAGCTTTCTTT. Residues: CASSLTGVNTEAFF. The rearrangement links TRBV5-1 to TRBJ1-1; 7 nucleotides match TRBD1. V lost 1 base, J lost 0 bases, and 0 bases stayed unmatched. CDR1 and CDR2 from the germline V gene are SGHRS and YFSETQ. The CDR3 covers 14 residues. The full variable domain, completed using reference TRBV5-1 and TRBJ1-1, is KAGVTQTPRYLIKTRGQQVTLSCSPISGHRSVSWYQQTPGQGLQFLFEYFSETQRNKGNFPGRFSGRQFSNSRSEMNVSTLELGDSALYLCASSLTGVNTEAFFGQGTRLTVV.